This section outlines one T cell receptor (beta chain) sequence together with its context. Its antigen remains unknown. This specimen belongs to a study of T cell responses to AZD1222 COVID-19 vaccine. Points from the study as a whole: Reportedly, nearly half of unique spike TCRs recognized epitopes outside B.1.351/B.1.1.7 mutations. In all cases, repertoires were sampled only after the peak T cell response. Spike-spanning, vaccine-associated CD4 TCRs were dominant at 160-218 and 743-854. White British people made up most donors, females outnumbered males, and clonal diversity was possibly underestimated.

Assay used: immunoSEQ multiplex PCR; TCRdb lists only in-frame clones, some missing. The sample lists 150,000 or so clones, about 88% seen once, with approximately 17% in the top ten. CDR3 size: 15 residues. V trimming: 1 base; J trimming: 0 bases; junction bases outside the gene matches: 0. Germline CDR1 is LGHNA and CDR2 is YSLEER. This chain joins TRBV4-3 and TRBJ2-3; the match to TRBD1 covers 8 bases. This sample comprised peripheral blood, obtained on day 0 of AZD1222 vaccination. The origin of this receptor is an adult in good health. The CDR3: CASSQGTGSTDTQYF. The CDR3, as DNA: TGCGCCAGCAGCCAAGGGACAGGGAGCACAGATACGCAGTATTTT.